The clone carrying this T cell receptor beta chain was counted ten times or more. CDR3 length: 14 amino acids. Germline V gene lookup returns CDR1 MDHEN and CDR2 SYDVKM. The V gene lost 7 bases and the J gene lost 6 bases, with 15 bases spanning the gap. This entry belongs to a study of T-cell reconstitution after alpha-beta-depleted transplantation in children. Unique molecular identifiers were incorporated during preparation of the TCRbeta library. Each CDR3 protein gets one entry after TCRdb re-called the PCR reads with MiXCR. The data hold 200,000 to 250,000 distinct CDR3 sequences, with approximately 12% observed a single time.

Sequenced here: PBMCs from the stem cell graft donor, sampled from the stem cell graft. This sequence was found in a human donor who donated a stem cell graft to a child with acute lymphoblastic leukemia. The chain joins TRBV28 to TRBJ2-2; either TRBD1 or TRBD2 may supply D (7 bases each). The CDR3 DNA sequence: TGTGCCAGCATGGCAGGGGGGGTTGCCGGGGAGCTGTTTTTT. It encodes CASMAGGVAGELFF.